Listed here are 5 T cell receptor beta chains from one sample, sequenced in a study of identical twins. Using its own MiXCR run on the 5' RACE reads, TCRdb lists one record per CDR3 protein. In the table there are some 440,000 distinct CDR3 sequences, about 24% of which are singletons. The same data also contributed to another study, on T cells expressing NK-cell markers.

The sample taken for sequencing was CD4+ T cells sorted from blood. These receptors came from a woman between 18 and 30 years old in good health.

This chain links TRBV20-1 with TRBJ2-3, with 12 nucleotides matching TRBD2. Germline values: CDR1 DFQATT, CDR2 SNEGSKA (reference sequence). This CDR3 is 15 amino acids long. With 1 base clipped from V and 5 bases from J, the junction kept 4 bases outside the gene matches. The CDR3 protein is CSARGTSGVIDTQYF. The CDR3 region has the DNA TGCAGTGCTAGAGGGACTAGCGGGGTAATAGATACGCAGTATTTT.

The chain links TRBV20-1 to TRBJ2-1; perhaps TRBD2 as D (6 bases). In germline, CDR1 is DFQATT, CDR2 SNEGSKA (reference sequence). With 3 bases removed from V and 6 bases from J, the gap between germline ends came to 12 bases. This CDR3 has 13 amino acids. The chain's CDR3 is CSASRLASNEQFF. Here the CDR3 DNA reads TGCAGTGCTAGTAGGCTAGCGAGCAATGAGCAGTTCTTC.

The chain has TRBV12-3 or TRBV12-4 and TRBJ2-7, with 7 bases lining up with TRBD2. V was pared by 6 bases and J by 3 bases, with 11 bases of the junction left unmatched. The CDR3 length is 15 residues. The CDR3 is CASSSRAGIDYEQYF. CDR3 nucleotide sequence: TGTGCCAGCAGCTCCAGAGCGGGAATAGACTACGAGCAGTACTTC.

The chain carries TRBV11-2 and TRBJ2-5, with D tentatively TRBD2 (6 bases). The germline V gene encodes CDR1 SGHAT and CDR2 FQNNGV. The CDR3 runs to 13 residues. V was cut by 4 bases and J by 5 bases, with 11 bases left in between. The CDR3 spells CASSSGLPETQYF. In DNA form, the CDR3 reads TGTGCCAGCAGCTCGGGACTCCCTGAGACCCAGTACTTC.

In the case of this clonotype: The junction differs from germline at one of its ends, possibly a read error. This chain uses TRBV7-7 with TRBJ2-5; 8 bases are a match to TRBD2. The CDR3 covers 14 residues. Germline CDR1 reads SSHAT; CDR2 reads FNYEAQ (reference sequence). The CDR3: CASSSPGTSETQYF. Written as DNA, the CDR3 is TGTGCTAGCAGCTCCCCCGGGACTAGTGAGACCCAGTACTTC.